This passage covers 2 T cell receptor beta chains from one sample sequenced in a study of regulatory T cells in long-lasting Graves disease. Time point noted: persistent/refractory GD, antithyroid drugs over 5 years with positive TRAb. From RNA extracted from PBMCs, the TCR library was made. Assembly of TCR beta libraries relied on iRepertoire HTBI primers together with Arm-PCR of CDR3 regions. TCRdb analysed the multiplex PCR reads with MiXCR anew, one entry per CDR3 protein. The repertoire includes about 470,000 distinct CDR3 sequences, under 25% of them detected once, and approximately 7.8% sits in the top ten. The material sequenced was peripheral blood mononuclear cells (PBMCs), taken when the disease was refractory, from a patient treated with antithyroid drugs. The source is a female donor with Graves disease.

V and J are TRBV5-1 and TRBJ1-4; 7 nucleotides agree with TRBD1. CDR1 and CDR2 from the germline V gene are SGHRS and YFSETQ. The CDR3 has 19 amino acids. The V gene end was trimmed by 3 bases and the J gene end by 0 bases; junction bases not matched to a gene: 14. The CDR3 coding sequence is TGCGCCAGCAGCTGGGTGGGACAGCTCCGAAATGCAACTAATGAAAAACTGTTTTTT. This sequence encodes CASSWVGQLRNATNEKLFF.

This chain's CDR3 is CASRRGLLHF. CDR3 coding DNA: TGTGCCAGTAGGAGGGGACTCCTCCACTTT. This chain joins TRBV28 and TRBJ1-6, with D tentatively TRBD1 (5 bases). The CDR3 contains 10 residues. V was trimmed by 9 bases and J by 15 bases, leaving 12 bases between them. Germline CDR1 MDHEN, CDR2 SYDVKM.